This section outlines one TCR beta chain sequence together with its context. This entry is derived from a study of blood T cell repertoires in COVID-19. Original handling: Amplification with reference gene primers provided the estimates of nucleated cell counts. Sequencing used immunoSEQ multiplex PCR; TCRdb keeps in-frame clones, though not all of them. V and J calls and clone size are copied from that table; D and trimming were computed from the DNA. This sample has about 72,000 clones, with around 93% found just once. Trimming took 1 base from V and 2 from J, leaving 15 bases between them. Germline values: CDR1 LGHNA, CDR2 YNFKEQ. This CDR3 spans 16 amino acids.

Sequenced sample: peripheral blood. The chain employs TRBV4-2 and TRBJ2-7; D might be TRBD1 (5 bases). This TCR came from an older woman with active COVID-19. The CDR3 DNA reads as TGTGCCAGCAGCCAAGTACTGGGGCCAACGGCCTACGAGCAGTACTTC. It specifies CASSQVLGPTAYEQYF.